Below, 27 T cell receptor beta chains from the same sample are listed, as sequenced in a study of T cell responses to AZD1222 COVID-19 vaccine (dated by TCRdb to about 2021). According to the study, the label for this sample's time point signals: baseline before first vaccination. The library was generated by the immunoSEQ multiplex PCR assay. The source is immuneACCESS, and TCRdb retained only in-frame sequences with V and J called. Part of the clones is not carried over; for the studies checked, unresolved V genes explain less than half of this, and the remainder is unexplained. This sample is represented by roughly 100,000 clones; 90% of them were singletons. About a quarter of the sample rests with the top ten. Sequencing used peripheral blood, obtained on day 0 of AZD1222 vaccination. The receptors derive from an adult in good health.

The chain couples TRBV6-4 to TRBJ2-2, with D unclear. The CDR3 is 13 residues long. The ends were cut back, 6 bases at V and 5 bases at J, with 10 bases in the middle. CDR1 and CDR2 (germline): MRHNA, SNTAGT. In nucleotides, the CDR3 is TGTGCCAGCAGCGTACGTGGAACCGGGGAGCTGTTTTTT. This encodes CASSVRGTGELFF.

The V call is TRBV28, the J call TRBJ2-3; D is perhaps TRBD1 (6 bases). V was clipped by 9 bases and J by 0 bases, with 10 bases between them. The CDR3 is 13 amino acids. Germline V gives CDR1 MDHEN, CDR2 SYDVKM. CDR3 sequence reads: CASRTDSTDTQYF. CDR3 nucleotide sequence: TGTGCCAGTCGGACAGATAGCACAGATACGCAGTATTTT. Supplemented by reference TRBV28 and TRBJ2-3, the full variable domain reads DVKVTQSSRYLVKRTGEKVFLECVQDMDHENMFWYRQDPGLGLRLIYFSYDVKMKEKGDIPEGYSVSREKKERFSLILESASTNQTSMYLCASRTDSTDTQYFGPGTRLTVL.

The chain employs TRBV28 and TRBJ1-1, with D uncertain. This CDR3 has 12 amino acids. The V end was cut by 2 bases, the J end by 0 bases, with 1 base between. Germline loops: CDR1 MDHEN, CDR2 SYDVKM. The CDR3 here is CASSLVNTEAFF. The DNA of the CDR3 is TGTGCCAGCAGTTTAGTGAACACTGAAGCTTTCTTT.

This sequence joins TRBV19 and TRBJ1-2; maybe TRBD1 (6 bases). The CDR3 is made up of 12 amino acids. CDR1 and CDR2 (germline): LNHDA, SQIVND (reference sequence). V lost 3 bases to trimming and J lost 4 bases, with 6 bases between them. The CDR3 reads CASSMTGYGYTF. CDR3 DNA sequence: TGTGCCAGTAGTATGACAGGCTATGGCTACACCTTC.

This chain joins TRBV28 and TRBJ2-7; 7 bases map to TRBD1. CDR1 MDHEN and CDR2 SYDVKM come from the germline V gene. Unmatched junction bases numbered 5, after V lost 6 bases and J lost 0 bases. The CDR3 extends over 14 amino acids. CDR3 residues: CASRRQGLSYEQYF. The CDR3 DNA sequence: TGTGCCAGCAGGAGACAGGGCCTCTCCTACGAGCAGTACTTC.

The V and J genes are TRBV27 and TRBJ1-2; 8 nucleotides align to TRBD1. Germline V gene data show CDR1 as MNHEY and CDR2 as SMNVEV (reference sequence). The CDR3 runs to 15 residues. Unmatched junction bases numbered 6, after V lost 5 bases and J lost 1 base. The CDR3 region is CASSRSTGVNYGYTF. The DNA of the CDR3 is TGTGCCAGCAGTCGTTCGACAGGGGTTAACTATGGCTACACCTTC.

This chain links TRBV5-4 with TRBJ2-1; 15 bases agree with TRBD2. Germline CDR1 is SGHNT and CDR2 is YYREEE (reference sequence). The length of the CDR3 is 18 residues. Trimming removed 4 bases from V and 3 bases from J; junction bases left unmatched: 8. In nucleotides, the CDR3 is TGTGCCAGCAGCCTCCCGGGACTAGCGGGAGGTGGCTACAATGAGCAGTTCTTC. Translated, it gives CASSLPGLAGGGYNEQFF.

As DNA, the CDR3 is TGTGCCAGCAGCCCCGGACAAGCCTACGAGCAGTACTTC. Its protein is CASSPGQAYEQYF. The V and J genes are TRBV4-2 and TRBJ2-7; tentatively, D is TRBD1 (5 bases). The CDR3 runs 13 residues. The V gene's germline CDR1 is LGHNA and CDR2 YNFKEQ. The germline V and J ends were trimmed by 4 bases and 2 bases, with 9 bases remaining between them.

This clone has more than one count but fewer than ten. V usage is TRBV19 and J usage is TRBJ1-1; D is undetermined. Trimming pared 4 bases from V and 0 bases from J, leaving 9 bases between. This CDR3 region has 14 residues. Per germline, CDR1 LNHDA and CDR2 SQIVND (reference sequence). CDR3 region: CASSTLTVNTEAFF. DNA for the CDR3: TGTGCCAGTAGTACCCTAACGGTGAACACTGAAGCTTTCTTT.

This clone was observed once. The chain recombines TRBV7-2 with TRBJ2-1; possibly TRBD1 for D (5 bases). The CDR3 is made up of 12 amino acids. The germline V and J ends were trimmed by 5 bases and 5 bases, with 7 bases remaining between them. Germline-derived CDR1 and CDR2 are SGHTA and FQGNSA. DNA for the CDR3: TGTGCCAGCAGCCCGACAGACAATGAGCAGTTCTTC. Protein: CASSPTDNEQFF.

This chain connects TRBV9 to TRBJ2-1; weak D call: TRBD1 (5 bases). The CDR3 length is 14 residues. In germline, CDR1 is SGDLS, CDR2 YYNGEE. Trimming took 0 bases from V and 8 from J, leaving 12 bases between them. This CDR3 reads CASSVDQGRHEQFF. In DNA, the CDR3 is TGTGCCAGCAGCGTAGACCAGGGTCGGCATGAGCAGTTCTTC. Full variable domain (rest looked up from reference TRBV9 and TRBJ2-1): DSGVTQTPKHLITATGQRVTLRCSPRSGDLSVYWYQQSLDQGLQFLIQYYNGEERAKGNILERFSAQQFPDLHSELNLSSLELGDSALYFCASSVDQGRHEQFFGPGTRLTVL.

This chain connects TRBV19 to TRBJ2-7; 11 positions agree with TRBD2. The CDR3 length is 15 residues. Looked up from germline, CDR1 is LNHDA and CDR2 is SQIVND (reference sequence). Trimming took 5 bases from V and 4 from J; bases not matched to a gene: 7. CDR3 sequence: CASSPSGRPTYEQYF. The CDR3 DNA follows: TGTGCCAGTAGTCCTAGCGGGAGGCCTACTTACGAGCAGTACTTC.

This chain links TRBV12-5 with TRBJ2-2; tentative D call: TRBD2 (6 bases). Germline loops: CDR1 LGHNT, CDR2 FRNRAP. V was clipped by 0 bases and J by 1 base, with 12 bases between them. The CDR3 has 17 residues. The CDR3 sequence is CASGLVQSSGNTGELFF. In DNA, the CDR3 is TGTGCTAGTGGTTTGGTACAAAGTAGCGGGAACACCGGGGAGCTGTTTTTT.

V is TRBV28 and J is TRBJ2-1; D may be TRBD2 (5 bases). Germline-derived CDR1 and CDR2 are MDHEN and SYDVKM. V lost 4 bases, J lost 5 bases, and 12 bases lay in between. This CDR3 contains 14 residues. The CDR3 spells CASSYPGGHNEQFF. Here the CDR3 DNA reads TGTGCCAGCAGTTACCCCGGAGGACACAATGAGCAGTTCTTC.

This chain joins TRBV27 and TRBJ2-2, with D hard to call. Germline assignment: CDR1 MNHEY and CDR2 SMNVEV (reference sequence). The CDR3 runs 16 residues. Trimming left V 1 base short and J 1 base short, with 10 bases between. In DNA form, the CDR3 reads TGTGCCAGCAGTTTATATGAACACCGGAACACCGGGGAGCTGTTTTTT. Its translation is CASSLYEHRNTGELFF.

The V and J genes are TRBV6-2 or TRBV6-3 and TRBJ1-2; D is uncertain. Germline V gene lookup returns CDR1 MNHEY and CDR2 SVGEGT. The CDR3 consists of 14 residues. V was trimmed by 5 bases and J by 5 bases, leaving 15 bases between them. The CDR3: CASSDGWAAYGYTF. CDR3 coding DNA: TGTGCCAGCAGTGACGGGTGGGCCGCTTATGGCTACACCTTC.

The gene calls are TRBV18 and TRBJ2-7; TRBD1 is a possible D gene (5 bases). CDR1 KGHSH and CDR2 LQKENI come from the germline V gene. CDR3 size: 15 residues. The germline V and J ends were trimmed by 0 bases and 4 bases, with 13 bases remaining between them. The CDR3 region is CASSPPSRVGYEQYF. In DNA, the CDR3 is TGTGCCAGCTCACCACCGTCCAGGGTAGGGTACGAGCAGTACTTC.

The CDR3 sequence is CASTRSGGVSEAFF. DNA of the CDR3: TGTGCCAGCACCAGGAGCGGGGGAGTGAGTGAAGCTTTCTTT. V is TRBV7-9 and J is TRBJ1-1; tentatively, D is TRBD1 (5 bases). Germline CDR1 SEHNR, CDR2 FQNEAQ (reference sequence). V was trimmed by 7 bases and J by 7 bases, leaving 19 bases between them. This CDR3 contains 14 residues.

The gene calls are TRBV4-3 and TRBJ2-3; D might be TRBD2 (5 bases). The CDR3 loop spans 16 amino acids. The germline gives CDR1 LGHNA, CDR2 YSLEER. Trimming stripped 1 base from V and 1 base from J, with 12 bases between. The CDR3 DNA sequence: TGCGCCAGCAGCCAAGGGAGCGGCCTTGGCACAGATACGCAGTATTTT. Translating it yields CASSQGSGLGTDTQYF.

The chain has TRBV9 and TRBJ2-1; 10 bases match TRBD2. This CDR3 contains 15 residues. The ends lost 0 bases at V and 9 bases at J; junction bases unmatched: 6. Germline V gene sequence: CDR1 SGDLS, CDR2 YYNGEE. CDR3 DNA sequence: TGTGCCAGCAGCGTAGGCCTAGCGGGAGCTGGTGAGCAGTTCTTC. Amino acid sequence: CASSVGLAGAGEQFF.

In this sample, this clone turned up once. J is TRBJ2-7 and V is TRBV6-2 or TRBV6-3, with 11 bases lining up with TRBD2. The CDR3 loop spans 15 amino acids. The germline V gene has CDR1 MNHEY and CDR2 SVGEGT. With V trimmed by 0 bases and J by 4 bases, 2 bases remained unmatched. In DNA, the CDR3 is TGTGCCAGCAGTTACTCGACTAGCGGGAAATACGAGCAGTACTTC. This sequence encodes CASSYSTSGKYEQYF.

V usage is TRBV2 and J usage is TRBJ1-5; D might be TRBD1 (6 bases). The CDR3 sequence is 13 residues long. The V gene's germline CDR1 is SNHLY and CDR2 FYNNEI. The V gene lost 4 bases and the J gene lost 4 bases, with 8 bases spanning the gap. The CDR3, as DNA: TGTGCCAGCAGTGTCACAGGGAATCAGCCCCAGCATTTT. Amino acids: CASSVTGNQPQHF.

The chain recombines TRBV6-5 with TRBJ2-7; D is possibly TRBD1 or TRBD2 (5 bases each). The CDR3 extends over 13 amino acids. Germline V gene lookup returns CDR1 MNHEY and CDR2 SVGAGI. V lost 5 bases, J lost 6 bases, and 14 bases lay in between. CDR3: CASSPPQGREQYF. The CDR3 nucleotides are TGTGCCAGCAGTCCACCTCAGGGACGCGAGCAGTACTTC.

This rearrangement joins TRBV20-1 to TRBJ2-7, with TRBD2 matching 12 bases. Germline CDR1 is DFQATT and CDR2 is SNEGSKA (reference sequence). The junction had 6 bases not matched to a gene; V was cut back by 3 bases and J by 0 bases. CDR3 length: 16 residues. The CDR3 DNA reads TGCAGTGCTAGTGGCACTAGCGGGAGGAGCTCCTACGAGCAGTACTTC. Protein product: CSASGTSGRSSYEQYF.

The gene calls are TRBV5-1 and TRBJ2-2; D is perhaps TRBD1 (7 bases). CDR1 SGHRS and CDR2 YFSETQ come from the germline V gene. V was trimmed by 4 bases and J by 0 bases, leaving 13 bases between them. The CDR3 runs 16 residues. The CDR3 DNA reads TGCGCCAGCAGCCAGGGGGGCCATTCGAACACCGGGGAGCTGTTTTTT. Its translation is CASSQGGHSNTGELFF.

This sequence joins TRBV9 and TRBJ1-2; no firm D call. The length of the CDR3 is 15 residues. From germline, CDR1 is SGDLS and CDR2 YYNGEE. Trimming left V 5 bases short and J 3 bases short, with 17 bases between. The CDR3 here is CASSARSDGDYGYTF. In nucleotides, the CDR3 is TGTGCCAGCAGTGCCAGGTCAGATGGGGACTATGGCTACACCTTC.

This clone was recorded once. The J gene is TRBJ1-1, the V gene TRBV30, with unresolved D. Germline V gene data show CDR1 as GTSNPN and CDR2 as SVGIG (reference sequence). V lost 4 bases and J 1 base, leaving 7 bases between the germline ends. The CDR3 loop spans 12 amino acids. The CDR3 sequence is CAWKQQNTEAFF. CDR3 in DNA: TGTGCCTGGAAACAGCAGAACACTGAAGCTTTCTTT. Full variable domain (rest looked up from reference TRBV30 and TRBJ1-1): SQTIHQWPATLVQPVGSPLSLECTVEGTSNPNLYWYRQAAGRGLQLLFYSVGIGQISSEVPQNLSASRPQDRQFILSSKKLLLSDSGFYLCAWKQQNTEAFFGQGTRLTVV.